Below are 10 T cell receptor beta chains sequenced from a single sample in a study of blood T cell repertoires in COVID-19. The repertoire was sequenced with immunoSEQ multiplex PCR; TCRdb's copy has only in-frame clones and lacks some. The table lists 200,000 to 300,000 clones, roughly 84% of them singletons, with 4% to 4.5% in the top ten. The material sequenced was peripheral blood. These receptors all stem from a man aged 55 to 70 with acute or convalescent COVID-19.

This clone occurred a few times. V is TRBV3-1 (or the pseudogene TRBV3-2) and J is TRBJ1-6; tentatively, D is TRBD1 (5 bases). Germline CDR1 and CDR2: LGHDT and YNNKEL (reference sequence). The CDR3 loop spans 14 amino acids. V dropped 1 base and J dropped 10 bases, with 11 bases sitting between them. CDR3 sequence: CASSQVGGRSPLHF. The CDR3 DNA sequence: TGTGCCAGCAGCCAAGTGGGGGGGAGATCACCCCTCCACTTT.

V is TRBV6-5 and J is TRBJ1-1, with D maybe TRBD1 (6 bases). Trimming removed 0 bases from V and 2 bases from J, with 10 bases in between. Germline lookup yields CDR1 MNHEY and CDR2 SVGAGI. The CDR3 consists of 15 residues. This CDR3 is CASSYSRGANTEAFF. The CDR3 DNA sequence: TGTGCCAGCAGTTACTCTCGGGGGGCAAACACTGAAGCTTTCTTT.

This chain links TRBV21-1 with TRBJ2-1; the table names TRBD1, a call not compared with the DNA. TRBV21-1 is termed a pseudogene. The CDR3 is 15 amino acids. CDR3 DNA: TGTGCCGCACATCACCCCCGGGACAGCAACAATGAGCAGTTCTTC. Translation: CAAHHPRDSNNEQFF.

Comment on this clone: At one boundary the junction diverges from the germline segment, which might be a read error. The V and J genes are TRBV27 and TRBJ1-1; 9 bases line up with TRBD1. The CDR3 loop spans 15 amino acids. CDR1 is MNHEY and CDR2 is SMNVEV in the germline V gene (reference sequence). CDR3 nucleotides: TGTGCCAGCAGTGTATCGGGACAGGGTATAACTGAAGCTTTCTTT. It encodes CASSVSGQGITEAFF.

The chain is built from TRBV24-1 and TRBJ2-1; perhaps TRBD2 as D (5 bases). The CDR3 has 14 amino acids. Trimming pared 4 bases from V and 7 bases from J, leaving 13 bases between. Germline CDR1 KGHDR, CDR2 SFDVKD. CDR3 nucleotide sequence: TGTGCCACCAGTGAACCCGGAGGTGGAAATGAGCAGTTCTTC. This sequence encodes CATSEPGGGNEQFF.

The CDR3 DNA is TGTGCCAGCAGCGCTCCGGGAGGGTGGCGAACCGGGGAGCTGTTTTTT. The encoded protein is CASSAPGGWRTGELFF. The V gene is TRBV9, the J gene TRBJ2-2; TRBD2 agrees at 8 bases. The CDR3 is 16 amino acids. J was trimmed by 5 bases and V by 3 bases; bases with no gene match: 9. The V gene's germline CDR1 is SGDLS and CDR2 YYNGEE.

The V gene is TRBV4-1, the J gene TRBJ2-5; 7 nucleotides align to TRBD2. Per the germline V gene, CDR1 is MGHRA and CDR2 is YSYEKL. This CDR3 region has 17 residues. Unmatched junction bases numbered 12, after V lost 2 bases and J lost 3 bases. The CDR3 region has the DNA TGCGCCAGCAGCCAACCCAGTGGGAGGGTGAGGGAAGAGACCCAGTACTTC. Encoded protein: CASSQPSGRVREETQYF.

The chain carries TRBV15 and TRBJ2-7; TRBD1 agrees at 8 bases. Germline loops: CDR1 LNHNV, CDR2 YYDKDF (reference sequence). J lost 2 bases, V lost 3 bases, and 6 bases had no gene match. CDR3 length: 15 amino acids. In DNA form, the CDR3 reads TGTGCCACCAGCAGTGAGGTACAGGGGGCCTACGAGCAGTACTTC. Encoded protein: CATSSEVQGAYEQYF.

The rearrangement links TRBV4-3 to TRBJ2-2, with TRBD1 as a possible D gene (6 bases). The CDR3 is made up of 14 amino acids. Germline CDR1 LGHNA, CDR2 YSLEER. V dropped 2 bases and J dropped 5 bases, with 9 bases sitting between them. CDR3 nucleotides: TGCGCCAGCAGCCAACTGACAGGTACCGGGGAGCTGTTTTTT. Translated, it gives CASSQLTGTGELFF.

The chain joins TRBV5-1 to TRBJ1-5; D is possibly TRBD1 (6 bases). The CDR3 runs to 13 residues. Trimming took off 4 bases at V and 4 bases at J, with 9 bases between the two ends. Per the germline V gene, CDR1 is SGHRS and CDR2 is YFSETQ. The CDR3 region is CASSPDRNQPQHF. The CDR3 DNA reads TGCGCCAGCAGCCCAGACAGGAATCAGCCCCAGCATTTT.